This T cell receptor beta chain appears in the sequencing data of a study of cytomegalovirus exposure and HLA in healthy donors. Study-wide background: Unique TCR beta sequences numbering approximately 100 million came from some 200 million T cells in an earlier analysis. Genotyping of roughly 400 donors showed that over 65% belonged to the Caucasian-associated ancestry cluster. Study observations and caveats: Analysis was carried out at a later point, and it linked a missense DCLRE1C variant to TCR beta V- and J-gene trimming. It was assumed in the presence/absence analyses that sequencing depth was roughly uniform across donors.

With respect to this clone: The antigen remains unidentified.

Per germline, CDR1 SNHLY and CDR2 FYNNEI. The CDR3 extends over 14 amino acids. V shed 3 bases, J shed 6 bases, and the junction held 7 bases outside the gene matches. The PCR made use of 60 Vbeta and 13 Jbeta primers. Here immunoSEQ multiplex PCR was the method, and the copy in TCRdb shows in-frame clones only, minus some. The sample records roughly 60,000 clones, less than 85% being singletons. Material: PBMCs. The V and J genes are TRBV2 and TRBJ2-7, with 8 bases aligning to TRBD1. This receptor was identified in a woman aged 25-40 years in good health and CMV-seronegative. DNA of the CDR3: TGTGCCAGCAGTGACTTGCCAGGGGGCCTCGAGCAGTACGTC. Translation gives CASSDLPGGLEQYV.